This T cell receptor beta chain was sequenced during a study of T cell responses to AZD1222 COVID-19 vaccine. Findings of the study overall: Once two AZD1222 doses were given, Spike-specific TCR breadth and depth went up. Samples come after the peak T cell response, not at day 14.

Generated by immunoSEQ multiplex PCR, the TCRdb table keeps only in-frame clones and is missing some. The data show approximately 110,000 clones, around 89% seen once. This clone was observed a single time. Its target is unknown. V was clipped by 5 bases and J by 0 bases; unmatched bases: 6. This CDR3 comprises 15 residues. In germline, CDR1 is MGHRA, CDR2 YSYEKL. Sample: peripheral blood, taken on day 0 of AZD1222 vaccination. V usage is TRBV4-1 and J usage is TRBJ1-1, with 7 positions matching TRBD1. The sequence was obtained from an adult in good health. The CDR3 loop is CASSFRQGMNTEAFF. In DNA, the CDR3 is TGCGCCAGCAGCTTTCGACAGGGTATGAACACTGAAGCTTTCTTT.